A selection of T cell receptor beta chains follows, all from one sample in a study of blood T cells in healthy people across ages. Via MiXCR, TCRdb re-called the 5' RACE reads, giving one row per CDR3 protein. The data contain about 1,500,000 distinct CDR3 sequences, approximately 40% of them seen just once; the ten biggest clones take up less than 8%. The source material was blood. The source of these receptors is a woman aged 18-29 years in good health. Each CDR3 is given with its conserved first and last residue. D genes are given only for firm matches. Clone size is given for some rows only: seen once, a few or many times, or a class if the clone is expanded.

j_gene	abundance	v_gene	d_gene	CDR3aa	CDR3nt
TRBJ1-6	-	TRBV27	-	CASSLGTTWNSPLHF	TGTGCCAGCAGTTTGGGGACGACATGGAATTCACCCCTCCACTTT
TRBJ2-2	-	TRBV7-2	-	CASSLYGELFF	TGTGCCAGCAGCTTATACGGGGAGCTGTTTTTT
TRBJ1-2	-	TRBV19	-	CASNGVSENYGYTF	TGTGCCAGTAACGGGGTATCAGAAAACTATGGCTACACCTTC
TRBJ1-5	-	TRBV5-1	-	CASSLDPGLNQPQHF	TGCGCCAGCAGCCTAGATCCAGGGCTGAATCAGCCCCAGCATTTT
TRBJ2-3	-	TRBV29-1	-	CSVEGRLDSSTDTQYF	TGCAGCGTTGAAGGAAGGCTGGACTCTAGCACAGATACGCAGTATTTT
TRBJ2-3	-	TRBV7-2	-	CASSLVAGISSTDTQYF	TGTGCCAGCAGCTTAGTGGCCGGGATATCTAGCACAGATACGCAGTATTTT
TRBJ2-3	-	TRBV7-2	-	CASSPLYGTTDTQYF	TGTGCCAGCAGCCCCCTTTACGGAACCACAGATACGCAGTATTTT
TRBJ2-1	-	TRBV7-2	-	CSSSKSRDLGNEQFF	TGTTCTAGCAGTAAGTCACGGGACCTCGGAAATGAGCAGTTCTTC
TRBJ2-3	few	TRBV28	-	CASSIPSGFTLVVTQYF	TGTGCCAGCAGTATCCCCTCTGGATTTACTCTTGTGGTTACGCAGTATTTT
TRBJ2-3	-	TRBV10-3	-	CAISEGSDTQYF	TGTGCCATCAGTGAGGGGTCGGATACGCAGTATTTT
TRBJ1-5	-	TRBV6-5	TRBD1	CASKVSAGQGGQPQHF	TGTGCCAGCAAGGTTTCAGCTGGACAGGGGGGTCAGCCCCAGCATTTT
TRBJ2-1	-	TRBV3-1	TRBD2	CASSQDETSGRSCEQFF	TGTGCCAGCAGCCAAGACGAGACTAGCGGGAGATCATGTGAGCAGTTCTTC
TRBJ1-4	few	TRBV4-1	TRBD1	CASSRPGDSRRNNEKLFF	TGCGCCAGCAGCAGGCCCGGGGACAGCCGGAGGAATAATGAAAAACTGTTTTTT
TRBJ2-2	-	TRBV11-2	-	CASSLGLSDTGELFF	TGTGCCAGCAGCTTGGGGCTAAGTGACACCGGGGAGCTGTTTTTT
TRBJ2-7	-	TRBV7-2	-	CASRVGGYEQYF	TGTGCCAGCAGAGTGGGGGGCTACGAGCAGTACTTC
TRBJ1-1	few	TRBV6-5	-	CASSSPGLNTEAFF	TGTGCCAGCAGTTCCCCAGGGTTGAACACTGAAGCTTTCTTT
TRBJ2-1	-	TRBV12-3/TRBV12-4	-	CASSLETPPINEQFF	TGTGCCAGCAGTTTGGAGACGCCCCCCATCAATGAGCAGTTCTTC
TRBJ2-5	few	TRBV7-2	-	CASSPSSVQETQYF	TGTGCCAGCAGCCCCTCTAGCGTCCAAGAGACCCAGTACTTC
TRBJ1-5	-	TRBV6-1	-	CASTSGTLNQPQHF	TGTGCCAGCACTTCGGGGACCCTCAATCAGCCCCAGCATTTT
TRBJ2-2	few	TRBV30	-	CAWSPLRDYGELFF	TGTGCCTGGAGCCCACTCAGAGATTACGGGGAGCTGTTTTTT
TRBJ2-3	-	TRBV5-1	TRBD2	CASSLELAGTDTQYF	TGCGCCAGCAGCTTGGAACTAGCGGGCACAGATACGCAGTATTTT
TRBJ2-7	-	TRBV27	TRBD2	CASSLPATGGPSEQYF	TGCGCCAGCAGTTTACCGGCAACGGGAGGGCCCTCCGAGCAGTACTTC
TRBJ1-2	few	TRBV6-2/TRBV6-3	-	CASSSTGNGYTF	TGTGCCAGCAGTTCGACAGGAAATGGCTACACCTTC
TRBJ2-7	few	TRBV3-1	-	CASSQFPLYEQYF	TGTGCCAGCAGCCAATTCCCACTCTACGAGCAGTACTTC
TRBJ1-5	few	TRBV12-3/TRBV12-4	-	CASSPRGANQPQHF	TGTGCCAGCAGCCCACGGGGGGCCAATCAGCCCCAGCATTTT
TRBJ1-5	-	TRBV12-3/TRBV12-4	-	CATGDGHPQHF	TGTGCCACGGGGGACGGTCACCCCCAGCATTTT
TRBJ2-7	-	TRBV6-5	-	CASSIEGSTYEQYF	TGTGCCAGCAGTATTGAAGGGTCTACCTACGAGCAGTACTTC
TRBJ2-4	few	TRBV4-1	-	CASSQTGRKAKNIQYF	TGCGCCAGCAGCCAGACGGGACGAAAAGCCAAAAACATTCAGTACTTC
TRBJ2-7	many	TRBV11-2	-	CASSLTGHEQYF	TGTGCCAGCAGCTTAACAGGGCACGAGCAGTACTTC
TRBJ2-7	few	TRBV7-8	-	CASSPRAGTDTDEQYF	TGTGCCAGCAGCCCCAGAGCCGGGACGGACACCGACGAGCAGTACTTC
TRBJ2-1	-	TRBV7-2	-	CASSPDSLETQFF	TGTGCCAGCAGCCCTGACTCGTTAGAGACCCAGTTCTTC
TRBJ1-5	few	TRBV7-2	TRBD1	CASSSGTAYQPQHF	TGTGCCAGCAGCTCCGGGACAGCCTATCAGCCCCAGCATTTT
TRBJ2-6	few	TRBV27	-	CASSLFHRTSGANVLTF	TGTGCCAGCAGTCTTTTCCATCGGACCTCTGGGGCCAACGTCCTGACTTTC
TRBJ2-5	-	TRBV18	-	CASSPPERNQETQYF	TGTGCCAGCTCACCACCGGAGCGGAATCAAGAGACCCAGTACTTC
TRBJ1-6	few	TRBV20-1	TRBD1	CSARDETTGVDSYNSPLHF	TGCAGTGCTAGAGATGAGACGACAGGGGTTGATTCCTATAATTCACCCCTCCACTTT
TRBJ2-7	few	TRBV4-1	TRBD2	CASSQATSGYYEQYF	TGCGCCAGCAGCCAAGCGACTAGCGGATACTACGAGCAGTACTTC
TRBJ2-6	few	TRBV27	TRBD2	CASSPRGGMSSGANVLTF	TGTGCCAGCAGTCCCCGGGGAGGGATGAGCTCTGGGGCCAACGTCCTGACTTTC
TRBJ2-7	-	TRBV28	-	CASIGPGRSYEQYF	TGTGCCAGCATTGGGCCAGGGAGGTCCTACGAGCAGTACTTC
TRBJ2-3	-	TRBV12-3/TRBV12-4	TRBD1	CASSTQGVPRNTQYF	TGTGCCAGCAGTACCCAGGGGGTACCACGAAATACGCAGTATTTT
TRBJ2-3	-	TRBV5-1	-	CASSLAVDRATDTQYF	TGCGCCAGCAGCTTGGCGGTGGACAGAGCCACAGATACGCAGTATTTT
TRBJ2-3	-	TRBV24-1	-	CATSDWVCTQYF	TGTGCCACCAGTGATTGGGTCTGTACGCAGTATTTT
TRBJ2-5	few	TRBV2	-	CASVRTNEQYF	TGTGCCAGCGTAAGGACGAATGAGCAGTACTTC
TRBJ2-3	-	TRBV6-1	TRBD2	CASSGPGLAGRTTDTQYF	TGTGCCAGCAGTGGACCGGGACTAGCGGGTCGCACCACAGATACGCAGTATTTT
TRBJ2-5	-	TRBV3-1	-	CVSSLRRTDLQETQYF	TGTGTCAGCAGCCTGCGCCGGACAGACCTCCAAGAGACCCAGTACTTC
TRBJ2-2	-	TRBV20-1	-	CSARSGWELFF	TGCAGTGCTAGATCAGGATGGGAGTTGTTTTTT
TRBJ2-3	-	TRBV20-1	TRBD1	CSAMGQGITDTQYF	TGCAGTGCGATGGGACAGGGTATCACAGATACGCAGTATTTT
TRBJ2-1	-	TRBV11-2	-	CASSPLVELEQFF	TGTGCCAGCAGCCCTCTAGTAGAATTGGAGCAGTTCTTC
TRBJ2-7	-	TRBV27	TRBD2	CASSKSGLAGGMGYEQYF	TGTGCCAGCAGTAAATCGGGACTAGCGGGGGGGATGGGATACGAGCAGTACTTC
TRBJ1-2	-	TRBV5-6	-	CASSLTPGEVGGYTF	TGTGCCAGCAGCTTGACCCCAGGGGAAGTCGGAGGCTACACCTTC
TRBJ1-2	-	TRBV18	-	CASSPGRQSANYGYTF	TGTGCCAGCTCACCAGGCCGACAGAGCGCTAACTATGGCTACACCTTC
TRBJ2-1	few	TRBV5-1	TRBD2	CASSLSSGTSGGNNEQFF	TGCGCCAGCAGCTTAAGTTCCGGGACTAGCGGGGGGAACAATGAGCAGTTCTTC
TRBJ2-1	-	TRBV7-3	-	CASSQTVSTYNEQFF	TGTGCCAGCAGCCAGACCGTGAGTACCTACAATGAGCAGTTCTTC
TRBJ2-5	once	TRBV25-1	-	CASRGLANEQYF	TGTGCCAGCCGCGGACTGGCAAATGAGCAGTACTTC
TRBJ2-7	-	TRBV12-3/TRBV12-4	-	CASSSSRGFRSYEQYF	TGTGCCAGCAGTTCTTCTCGGGGTTTTCGCTCCTACGAGCAGTACTTC
TRBJ1-1	-	TRBV29-1	-	CSVGGGLTEAFF	TGCAGCGTTGGCGGGGGGCTCACTGAAGCTTTCTTT
TRBJ2-5	-	TRBV20-1	-	CSASRVDQETQYF	TGCAGTGCTAGTCGCGTCGACCAAGAGACCCAGTACTTC
TRBJ2-7	few	TRBV6-5	-	CASISGTGAGEQYF	TGTGCCAGCATTTCCGGGACCGGGGCGGGAGAGCAGTACTTC
TRBJ2-3	few	TRBV7-2	-	CASSARVRQGTDTQYF	TGTGCCAGCAGCGCAAGGGTACGCCAAGGCACAGATACGCAGTATTTT
TRBJ1-5	-	TRBV12-3/TRBV12-4	-	CAGTREGGVNQPQHF	TGTGCCGGCACCCGAGAAGGGGGGGTTAATCAGCCCCAGCATTTT